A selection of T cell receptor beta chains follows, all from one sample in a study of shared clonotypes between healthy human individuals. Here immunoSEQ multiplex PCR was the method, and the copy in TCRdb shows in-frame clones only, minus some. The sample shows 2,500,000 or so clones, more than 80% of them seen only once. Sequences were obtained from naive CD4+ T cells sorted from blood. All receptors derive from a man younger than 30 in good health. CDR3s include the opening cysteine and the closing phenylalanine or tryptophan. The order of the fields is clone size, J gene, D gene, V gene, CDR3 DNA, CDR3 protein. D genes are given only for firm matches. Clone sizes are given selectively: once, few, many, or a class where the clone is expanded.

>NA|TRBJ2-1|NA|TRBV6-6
TGTGCCAGCAGTTACTCGTTGGGGAGAAATGAGCAGTTCTTC
CASSYSLGRNEQFF
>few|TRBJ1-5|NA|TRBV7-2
TGTGCCAGCAGCTCTACCTGGGATCAGCCCCAGCATTTT
CASSSTWDQPQHF
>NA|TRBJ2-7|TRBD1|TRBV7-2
TGTGCCAGCAGTTCCGGGACAGGGTCCTACGAGCAGTACTTC
CASSSGTGSYEQYF
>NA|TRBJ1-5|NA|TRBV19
TGTGCCAGTAGTGGGACGGTCGGGCCCCAGCATTTT
CASSGTVGPQHF
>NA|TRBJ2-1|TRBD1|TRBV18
TGTGCCAGCTCACTGGGACAGGGGGCCATAGGTGAGCAGTTCTTC
CASSLGQGAIGEQFF
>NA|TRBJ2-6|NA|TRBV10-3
TGTGCCATCAGTGAGTCCATCCTCTTCTCTGGGGCCAACGTCCTGACTTTC
CAISESILFSGANVLTF
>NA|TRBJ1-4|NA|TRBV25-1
TGTGCCAGCAGTGAATGGGCCCAGACTAATGAAAAACTGTTTTTT
CASSEWAQTNEKLFF
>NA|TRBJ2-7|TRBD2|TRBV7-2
TGTGCCAGCAGCTTAGTGGCTGGTACTAGCGGATCCTACGAGCAGTACTTC
CASSLVAGTSGSYEQYF
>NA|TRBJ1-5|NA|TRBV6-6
TGTGCCAGCAGACAGGATGGACAACAGCCCCAGCATTTT
CASRQDGQQPQHF
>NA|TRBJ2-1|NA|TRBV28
TGTGCCAGCGGGCAATCAGGGACGGAGCAGTTCTTC
CASGQSGTEQFF
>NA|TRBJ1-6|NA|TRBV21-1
TGTGCCAGCAGCAAAGCAGTCAGAAGCTCCTATAATTCACCCCTCCACTTT
CASSKAVRSSYNSPLHF
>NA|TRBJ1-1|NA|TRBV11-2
TGTGCCAGCAGTTCCCTAGGACCTCTTATCACTGAAGCTTTCTTT
CASSSLGPLITEAFF
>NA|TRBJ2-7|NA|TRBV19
TGTGCCAGTAGCTACAGGGCATCAACCTACGAGCAGTACTTC
CASSYRASTYEQYF
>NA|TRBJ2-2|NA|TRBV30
TGTGCCTGGAGCCTTCGGGGGGCCTCGAACACCGGGGAGCTGTTTTTT
CAWSLRGASNTGELFF
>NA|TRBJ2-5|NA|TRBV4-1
TGCGCCAGCAGCCCCTCCCAGTTCGGGTACCAAGAGACCCAGTACTTC
CASSPSQFGYQETQYF
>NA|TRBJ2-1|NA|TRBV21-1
TGTGCCAGCTGTTGGCCGAGCTCCTACAATGAGCAGTTCTTC
CASCWPSSYNEQFF
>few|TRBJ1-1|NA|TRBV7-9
TGTGCCAGCAGTTCCGAGGGGGGGCTGAGCACTGAAGCTTTCTTT
CASSSEGGLSTEAFF
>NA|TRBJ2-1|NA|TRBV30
TGTGCCTGGAGTGGGGGTGGGGGCTCCTACAATGAGCAGTTCTTC
CAWSGGGGSYNEQFF
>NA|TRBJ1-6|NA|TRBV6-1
TGTGCCAGCAGGTCGGACGGGGTTAAGAATTCACCCCTCCACTTT
CASRSDGVKNSPLHF
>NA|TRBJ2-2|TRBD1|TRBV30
TGTGCCTGGAGGGGTGACAGGGGCGCCGGGGAGCTGTTTTTT
CAWRGDRGAGELFF
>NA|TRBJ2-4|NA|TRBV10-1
TGCGCCAGCAGTGAGTCGTCCGAAAACATTCAGTACTTC
CASSESSENIQYF
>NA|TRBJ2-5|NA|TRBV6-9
TGTGCCAGCAGTCAGAATCGGGACTCTTTGTACCAAGAGACCCAGTACTTC
CASSQNRDSLYQETQYF
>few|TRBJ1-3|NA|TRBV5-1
TGCGCCAGCACCGCCCCGGGAAACACCATATATTTT
CASTAPGNTIYF
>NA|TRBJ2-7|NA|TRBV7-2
TGTGCCAGCAGCTCCAATGACATTGCCCGCCAGTACTTC
CASSSNDIARQYF
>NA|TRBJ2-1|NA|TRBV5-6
TGTGCCAGCAGCTTGGATGAGCAGTTCTTC
CASSLDEQFF
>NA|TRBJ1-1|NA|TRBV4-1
TGCGCCAGCAGCCAATCCCGGGGGAGGGGTACTGAAGCTTTCTTT
CASSQSRGRGTEAFF
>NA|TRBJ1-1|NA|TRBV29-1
TGCAGCGTTGAAGATCGGGGTCAGGGGTACACTGAAGCTTTCTTT
CSVEDRGQGYTEAFF
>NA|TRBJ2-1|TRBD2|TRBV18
TGTGCCAGCTCACCGACTAGCGGAACTTACAATGAGCAGTTCTTC
CASSPTSGTYNEQFF
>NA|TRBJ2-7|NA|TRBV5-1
TGCGCCAGCAGCTTGGACTTCTACGAGCAGTACTTC
CASSLDFYEQYF
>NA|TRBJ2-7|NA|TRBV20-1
TGCAGTGCTAGGCCCGACGAGCAGTACTTC
CSARPDEQYF
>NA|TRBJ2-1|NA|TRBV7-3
TGTGCCAGCAGCTTAGGGACTCTCTACAATGAGCAGTTCTTC
CASSLGTLYNEQFF
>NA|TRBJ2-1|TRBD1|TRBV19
TGTGCCAGTAGTATAGGCCGGGACAGATTGTACAATGAGCAGTTCTTC
CASSIGRDRLYNEQFF
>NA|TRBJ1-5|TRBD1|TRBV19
TGTGCCAGTAGGACAGGGGCAGGTCAGCCCCAGCATTTT
CASRTGAGQPQHF
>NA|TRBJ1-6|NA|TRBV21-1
TGTGCCAGCAGCAGGTTAATCCTCTCCGGGGACAAAGGGCCCAATAATTCACCCCTCCACTTT
CASSRLILSGDKGPNNSPLHF
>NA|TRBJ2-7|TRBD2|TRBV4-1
TGCGCCAGCAGCCCACTAGCGGGAGGCGAGCAGTACTTC
CASSPLAGGEQYF
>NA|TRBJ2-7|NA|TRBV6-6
TGTGCCAGCAATCCCCCCGGGAGTAGTGGTAGCTACGAGCAGTACTTC
CASNPPGSSGSYEQYF
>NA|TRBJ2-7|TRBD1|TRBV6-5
TGTGCCAGCAGCTCAACAGGGGGCTCCTACGAGCAGTACTTC
CASSSTGGSYEQYF
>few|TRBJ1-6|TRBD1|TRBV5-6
TGTGCCAGCAGCTCCCCAGGGGGGGATAATTCACCCCTCCACTTT
CASSSPGGDNSPLHF
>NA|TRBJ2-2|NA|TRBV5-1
TGCGCCAGCAGCTTGGTTGGCGTATCGAACACCGGGGAGCTGTTTTTT
CASSLVGVSNTGELFF
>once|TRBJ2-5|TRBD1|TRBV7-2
TGTGCCAGCAGCCGAGGGGACAGGACGAAAGAGACCCAGTACTTC
CASSRGDRTKETQYF
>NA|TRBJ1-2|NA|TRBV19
TGTGCCAGTAGTACCCTGTTGAGCTATGGCTACACCTTC
CASSTLLSYGYTF
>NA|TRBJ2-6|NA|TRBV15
TGTGCCACCAGCAGAGATGGCGTGAGGGGCGACTCTGGGGCCAACGTCCTGACTTTC
CATSRDGVRGDSGANVLTF
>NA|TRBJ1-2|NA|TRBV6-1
TGTGCCTCCCGGGGGCAGGGCGGGCCCTCCTATGGCTACACCTTC
CASRGQGGPSYGYTF
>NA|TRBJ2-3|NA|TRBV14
TGTGCCAGCAGCCGCCAGGGAGGTGGCCACACAGATACGCAGTATTTT
CASSRQGGGHTDTQYF